This T cell receptor (beta chain) is from a study of T cells in Graves' hyperthyroidism and ophthalmopathy. Germline loops: CDR1 SGHRS, CDR2 YFSETQ. The CDR3 is 14 amino acids. TCR beta CDR3 sequences were amplified from RNA transcripts. The TCR CDR3 first-round RT-PCR relied on the HTBI primer set. TCRdb re-called the multiplex PCR reads through MiXCR, storing one row per CDR3 protein. The top ten hold around 4% of the sample, which has 640,000 or so distinct CDR3 sequences, about 15% seen once. Criteria for exclusion of patients were uncontrolled infection, other autoimmune disease, pregnancy or lactation. Notes on this clonotype: Antigen unknown. An end of the junction does not agree with germline; a read error may underlie this.

Study-level points and caveats: Blood also carried most thyroid clonotypes expanded above 0.001.

The TCR sequence derives from a woman in her forties with Graves' ophthalmopathy. The V call is TRBV5-1, the J call TRBJ2-2; D perhaps matches TRBD2 (5 bases). The source material was blood. The CDR3 DNA reads as TGCGCCAGCAGCCCGTGGTTGAACACCGGGGAGCCGTTTTTT. It specifies CASSPWLNTGEPFF. Using reference TRBV5-1 and TRBJ2-2 for the parts outside the CDR3, the full variable domain is KAGVTQTPRYLIKTRGQQVTLSCSPISGHRSVSWYQQTPGQGLQFLFEYFSETQRNKGNFPGRFSGRQFSNSRSEMNVSTLELGDSALYLCASSPWLNTGEPFFGEGSRLTVL.